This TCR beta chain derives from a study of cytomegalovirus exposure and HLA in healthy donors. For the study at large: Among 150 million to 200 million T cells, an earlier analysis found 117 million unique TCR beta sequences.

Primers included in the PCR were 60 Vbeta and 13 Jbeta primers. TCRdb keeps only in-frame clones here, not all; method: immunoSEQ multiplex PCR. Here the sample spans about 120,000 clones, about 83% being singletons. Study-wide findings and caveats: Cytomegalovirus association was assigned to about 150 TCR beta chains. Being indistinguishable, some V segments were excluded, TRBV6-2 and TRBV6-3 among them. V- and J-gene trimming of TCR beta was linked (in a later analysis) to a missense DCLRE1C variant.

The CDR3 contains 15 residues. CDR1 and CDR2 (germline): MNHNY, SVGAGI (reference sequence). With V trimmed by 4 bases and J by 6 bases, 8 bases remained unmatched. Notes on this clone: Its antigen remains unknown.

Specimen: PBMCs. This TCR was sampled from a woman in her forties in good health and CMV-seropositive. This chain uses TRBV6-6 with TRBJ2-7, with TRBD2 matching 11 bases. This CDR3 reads CASSLLAGDGGEQYF. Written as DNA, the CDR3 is TGTGCCAGCAGTTTACTAGCGGGAGATGGTGGCGAGCAGTACTTC.